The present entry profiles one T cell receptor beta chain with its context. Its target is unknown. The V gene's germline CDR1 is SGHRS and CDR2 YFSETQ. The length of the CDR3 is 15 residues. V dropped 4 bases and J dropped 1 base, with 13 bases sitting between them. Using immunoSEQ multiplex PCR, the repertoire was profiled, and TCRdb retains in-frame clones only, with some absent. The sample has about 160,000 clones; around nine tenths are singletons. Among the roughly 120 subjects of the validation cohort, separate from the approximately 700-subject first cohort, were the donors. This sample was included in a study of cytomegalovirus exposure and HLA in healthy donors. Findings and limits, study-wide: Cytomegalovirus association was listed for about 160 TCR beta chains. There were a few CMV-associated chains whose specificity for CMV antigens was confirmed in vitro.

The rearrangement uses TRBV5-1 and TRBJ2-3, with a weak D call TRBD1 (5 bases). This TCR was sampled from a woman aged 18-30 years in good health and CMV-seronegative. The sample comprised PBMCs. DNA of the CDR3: TGCGCCAGCAGCCCGGCAGGGTTCGGCACAGATACGCAGTATTTT. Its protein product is CASSPAGFGTDTQYF. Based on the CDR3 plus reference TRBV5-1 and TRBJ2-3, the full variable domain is KAGVTQTPRYLIKTRGQQVTLSCSPISGHRSVSWYQQTPGQGLQFLFEYFSETQRNKGNFPGRFSGRQFSNSRSEMNVSTLELGDSALYLCASSPAGFGTDTQYFGPGTRLTVL.